The entry below describes one T cell receptor beta chain. Per germline, CDR1 MNHEY and CDR2 SVGAGI. Trimming took 6 bases from V and 2 from J, leaving 11 bases between them. The CDR3 extends over 14 amino acids. These data originate in a study of blood T cell repertoires in COVID-19. Study summary: The United States, Italy and Spain supplied acute and convalescent COVID-19 samples.

In the authors' methods: Nucleated cell number was recorded as an estimate derived from reference gene primer amplification. The method was immunoSEQ multiplex PCR; TCRdb's version includes in-frame clones alone and lacks a portion of them. The V and J calls and clone size were taken over from that table, and D and trimming were inferred from the DNA. The sample has approximately 140,000 clones, approximately 88% seen once. The clonotype originates from a woman of 80 years or more with acute or convalescent COVID-19. The sample was peripheral blood. The rearrangement uses TRBV6-5 and TRBJ1-5; no clear D. The CDR3 sequence: CASSRGSGNQPQHF. The CDR3 DNA is TGTGCCAGCAGCCGCGGGTCTGGCAATCAGCCCCAGCATTTT.